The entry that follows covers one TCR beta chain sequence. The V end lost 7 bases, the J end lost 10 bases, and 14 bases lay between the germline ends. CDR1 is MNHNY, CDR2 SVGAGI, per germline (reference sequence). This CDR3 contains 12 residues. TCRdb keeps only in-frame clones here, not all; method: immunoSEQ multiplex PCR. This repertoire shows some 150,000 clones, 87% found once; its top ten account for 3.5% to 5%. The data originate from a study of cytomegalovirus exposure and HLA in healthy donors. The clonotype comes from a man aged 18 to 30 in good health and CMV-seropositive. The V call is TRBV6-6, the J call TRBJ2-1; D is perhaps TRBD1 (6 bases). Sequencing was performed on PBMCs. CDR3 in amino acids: CASTKGGSEQFF. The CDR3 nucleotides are TGTGCCAGCACCAAAGGGGGAAGCGAGCAGTTCTTC.